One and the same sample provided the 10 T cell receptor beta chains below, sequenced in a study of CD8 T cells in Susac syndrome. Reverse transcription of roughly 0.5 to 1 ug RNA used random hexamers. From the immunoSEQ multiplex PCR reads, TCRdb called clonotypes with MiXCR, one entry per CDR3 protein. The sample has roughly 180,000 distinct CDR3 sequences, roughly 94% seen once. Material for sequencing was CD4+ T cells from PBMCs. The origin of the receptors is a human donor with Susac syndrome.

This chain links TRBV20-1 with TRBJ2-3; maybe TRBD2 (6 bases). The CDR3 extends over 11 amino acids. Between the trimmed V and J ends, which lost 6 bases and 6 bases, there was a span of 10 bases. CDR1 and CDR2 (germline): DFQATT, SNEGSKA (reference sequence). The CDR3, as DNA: TGCAGTGCCCGGGGACTGGATACGCAGTATTTT. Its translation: CSARGLDTQYF.

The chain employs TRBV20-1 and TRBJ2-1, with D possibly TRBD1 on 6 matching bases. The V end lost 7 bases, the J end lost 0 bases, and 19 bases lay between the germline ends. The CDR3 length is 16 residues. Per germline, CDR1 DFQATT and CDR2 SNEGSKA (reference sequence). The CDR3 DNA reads TGCAGTGGCCTTAGTACTGGGGGCATCTCCTACAATGAGCAGTTCTTC. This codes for CSGLSTGGISYNEQFF.

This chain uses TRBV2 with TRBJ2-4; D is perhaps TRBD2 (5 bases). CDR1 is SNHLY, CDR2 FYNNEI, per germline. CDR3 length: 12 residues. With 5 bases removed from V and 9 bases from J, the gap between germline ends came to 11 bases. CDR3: CASSKGRGIQYF. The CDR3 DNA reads TGTGCCAGCAGTAAAGGTCGGGGCATTCAGTACTTC.

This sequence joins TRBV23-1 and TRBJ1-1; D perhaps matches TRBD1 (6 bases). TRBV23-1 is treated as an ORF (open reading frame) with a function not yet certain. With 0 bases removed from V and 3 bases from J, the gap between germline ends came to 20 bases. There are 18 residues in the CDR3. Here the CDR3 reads CASSQSFRGARGDTEAFF. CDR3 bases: TGCGCCAGCAGTCAATCGTTCCGGGGGGCGCGGGGGGACACTGAAGCTTTCTTT.

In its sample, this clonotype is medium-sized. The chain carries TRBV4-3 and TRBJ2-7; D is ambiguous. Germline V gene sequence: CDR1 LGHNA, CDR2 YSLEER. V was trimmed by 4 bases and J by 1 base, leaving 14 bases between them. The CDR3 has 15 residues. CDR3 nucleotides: TGCGCCAGCAGCCCCGGACCCTATGAATCCTACGAGCAGTACTTC. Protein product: CASSPGPYESYEQYF.

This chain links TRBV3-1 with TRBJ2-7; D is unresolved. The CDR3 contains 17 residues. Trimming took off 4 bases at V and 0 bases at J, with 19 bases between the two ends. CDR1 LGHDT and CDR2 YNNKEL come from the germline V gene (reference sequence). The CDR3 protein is CASSPRTETASSYEQYF. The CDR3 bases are TGTGCCAGCAGCCCTCGAACCGAGACGGCAAGCTCCTACGAGCAGTACTTC.

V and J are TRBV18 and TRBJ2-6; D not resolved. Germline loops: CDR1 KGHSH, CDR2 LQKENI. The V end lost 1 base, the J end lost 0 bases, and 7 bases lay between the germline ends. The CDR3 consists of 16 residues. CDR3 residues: CASSPLQNSGANVLTF. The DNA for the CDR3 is TGTGCCAGCTCACCACTACAAAACTCTGGGGCCAACGTCCTGACTTTC.

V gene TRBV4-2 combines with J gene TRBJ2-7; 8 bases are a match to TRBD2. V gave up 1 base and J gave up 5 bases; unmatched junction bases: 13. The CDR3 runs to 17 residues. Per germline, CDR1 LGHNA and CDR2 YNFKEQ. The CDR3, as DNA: TGTGCCAGCAGCCAAGTCGGTGGTCGGGAGGGCACGAACGAGCAGTACTTC. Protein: CASSQVGGREGTNEQYF.

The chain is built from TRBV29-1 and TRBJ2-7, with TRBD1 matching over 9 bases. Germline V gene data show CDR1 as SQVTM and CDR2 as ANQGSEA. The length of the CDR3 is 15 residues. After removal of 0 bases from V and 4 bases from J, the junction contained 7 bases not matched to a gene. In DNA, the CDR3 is TGCAGCGTTGAAGATAGAGGACAGGGGTTATACGAGCAGTACTTC. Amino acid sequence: CSVEDRGQGLYEQYF.

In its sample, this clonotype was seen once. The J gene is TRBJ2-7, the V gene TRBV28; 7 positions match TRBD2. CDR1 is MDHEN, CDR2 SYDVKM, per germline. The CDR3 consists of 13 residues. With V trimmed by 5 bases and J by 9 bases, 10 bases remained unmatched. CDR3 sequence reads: CASSPLGGRRQYF. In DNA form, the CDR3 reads TGTGCCAGCAGTCCCTTGGGGGGGAGAAGGCAGTACTTC.